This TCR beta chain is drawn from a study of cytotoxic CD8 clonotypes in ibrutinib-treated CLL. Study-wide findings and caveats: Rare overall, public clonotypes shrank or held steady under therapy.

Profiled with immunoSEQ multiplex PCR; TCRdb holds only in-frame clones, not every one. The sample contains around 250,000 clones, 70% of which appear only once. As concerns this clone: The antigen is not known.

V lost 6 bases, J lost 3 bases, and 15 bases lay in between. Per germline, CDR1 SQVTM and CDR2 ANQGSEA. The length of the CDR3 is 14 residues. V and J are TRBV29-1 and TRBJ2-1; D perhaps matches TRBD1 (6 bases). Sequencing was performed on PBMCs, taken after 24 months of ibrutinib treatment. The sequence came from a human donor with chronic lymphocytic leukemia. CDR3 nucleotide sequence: TGCAGCGTGAAGCAGGGGTTATTCTACAATGAGCAGTTCTTC. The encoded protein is CSVKQGLFYNEQFF.